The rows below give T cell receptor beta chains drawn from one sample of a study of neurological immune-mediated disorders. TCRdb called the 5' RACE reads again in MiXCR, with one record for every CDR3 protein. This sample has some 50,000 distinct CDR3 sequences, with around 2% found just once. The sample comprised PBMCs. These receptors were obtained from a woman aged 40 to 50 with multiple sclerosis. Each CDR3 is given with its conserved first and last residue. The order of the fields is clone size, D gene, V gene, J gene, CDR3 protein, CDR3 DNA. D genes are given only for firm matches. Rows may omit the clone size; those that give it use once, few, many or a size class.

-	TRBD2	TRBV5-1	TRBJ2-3	CASTPRGDTDTQYF	TGCGCCAGCACACCCCGGGGGGACACAGATACGCAGTATTTT
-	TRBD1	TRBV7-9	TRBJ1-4	CASSSPDRGYEKLFF	TGTGCCAGCAGCTCGCCCGACAGGGGTTACGAAAAACTGTTTTTT
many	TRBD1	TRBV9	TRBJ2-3	CASSGAVDRVGGDTQYF	TGTGCCAGCAGCGGAGCAGTGGACAGGGTCGGTGGAGATACGCAGTATTTT
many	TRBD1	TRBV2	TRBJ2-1	CASSAWDSRPYEQFF	TGTGCCAGCAGTGCCTGGGACAGTCGGCCTTATGAGCAGTTCTTC
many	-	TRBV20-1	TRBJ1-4	CSARRDPFGNEKLFF	TGCAGTGCTAGGAGAGACCCGTTTGGTAATGAAAAACTGTTTTTT
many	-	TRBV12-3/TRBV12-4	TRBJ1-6	CASSLGTPNNSPLHF	TGTGCCAGCAGTTTGGGGACTCCGAATAATTCACCCCTCCACTTT
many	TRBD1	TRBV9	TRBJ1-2	CASSVDITGADGYTF	TGTGCCAGCAGCGTAGATATAACAGGGGCGGATGGCTACACCTTC
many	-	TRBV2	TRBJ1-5	CASSRGQGQPQHF	TGTGCCAGCTCCCGGGGGCAGGGTCAGCCCCAGCATTTT
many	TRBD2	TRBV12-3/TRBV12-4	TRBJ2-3	CATAVLAGLDTQYF	TGTGCCACCGCTGTTCTAGCGGGGTTAGATACGCAGTATTTT
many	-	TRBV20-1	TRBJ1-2	CSANNNYGYTF	TGCAGTGCTAACAATAACTATGGCTACACCTTC
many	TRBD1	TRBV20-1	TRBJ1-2	CSAPTGPGYTF	TGCAGTGCCCCGACAGGGCCCGGCTACACCTTC
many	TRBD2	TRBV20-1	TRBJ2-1	CSASPTSGGYNEQFF	TGCAGTGCTAGCCCCACTAGCGGGGGGTACAATGAGCAGTTCTTC
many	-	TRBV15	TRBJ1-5	CATSSPANQPQHF	TGTGCCACCAGCAGTCCAGCGAATCAGCCCCAGCATTTT
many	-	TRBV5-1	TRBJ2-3	CASSTRPGTQYF	TGCGCCAGCAGCACCCGCCCCGGTACGCAGTATTTT
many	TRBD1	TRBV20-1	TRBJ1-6	CSAKGQVYNSPLHF	TGCAGTGCTAAAGGACAGGTCTATAATTCACCCCTCCACTTT
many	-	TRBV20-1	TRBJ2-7	CSARDRRVYEQYF	TGCAGTGCCCGGGACCGCCGCGTGTACGAGCAGTACTTC
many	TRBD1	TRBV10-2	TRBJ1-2	CASSASGTGSGSYGYTF	TGCGCCAGCAGTGCCTCGGGGACAGGGAGTGGGAGCTATGGCTACACCTTC
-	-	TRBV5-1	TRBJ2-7	CASSWRDGYEQYF	TGCGCCAGCAGCTGGCGGGACGGCTACGAGCAGTACTTC
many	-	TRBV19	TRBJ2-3	CASNLGAADTQYF	TGTGCCAGTAATCTCGGGGCCGCAGATACGCAGTATTTT
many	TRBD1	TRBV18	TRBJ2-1	CASSLQGWSYNEQFF	TGTGCCAGCTCACTACAGGGGTGGTCCTACAATGAGCAGTTCTTC
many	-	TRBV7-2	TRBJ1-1	CASRASGVVNTEAFF	TGTGCCAGCAGGGCCTCAGGGGTAGTAAACACTGAAGCTTTCTTT
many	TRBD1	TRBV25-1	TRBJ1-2	CASLPGGSNYGYTF	TGTGCCAGCCTTCCAGGGGGTTCGAACTATGGCTACACCTTT
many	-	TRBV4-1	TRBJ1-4	CASSLQRQSNEKLFF	TGCGCCAGCAGCCTCCAACGACAGAGCAATGAAAAACTGTTTTTT
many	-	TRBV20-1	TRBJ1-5	CSAEGTEPNQPQHF	TGCAGTGCTGAGGGGACGGAACCCAATCAGCCCCAGCATTTT
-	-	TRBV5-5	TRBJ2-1	CASSLGQSSYNEQFF	TGTGCCAGCAGCTTGGGGCAGAGCTCCTACAATGAGCAGTTCTTC
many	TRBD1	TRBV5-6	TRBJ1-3	CASSGDSHSSGNTIYF	TGTGCCAGCAGCGGGGACAGCCATTCCTCTGGAAACACCATATATTTT
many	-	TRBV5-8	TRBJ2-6	CASSWDGGSRANVLTF	TGTGCCAGCAGCTGGGATGGGGGGTCACGGGCCAACGTCCTGACTTTC